Described below is a single T cell receptor (beta chain) sequence and its context. Its target is unknown. The sample comes from a study of long-term antiretroviral therapy in people with HIV. Among participants with HIV, every one received treatment in the United States. CDR1 and CDR2 from the germline V gene are LNHDA and SQIVND (reference sequence). The CDR3 spans 15 residues. The V end lost 5 bases, the J end lost 7 bases, and 18 bases lay between the germline ends. immunoSEQ v3.0 was run at survey level. Sequencing set out to capture about 40,000-55,000 T-cell genomes per sample. The method was immunoSEQ multiplex PCR; TCRdb's version includes in-frame clones alone and lacks a portion of them. The repertoire has about 39,000 clones, around 85% of them found once; the top ten carry 4.5% to 6%. Study-wide points: Narrower CDR3 length ranges marked HIV repertoires relative to controls.

The J gene is TRBJ2-1, the V gene TRBV19; D perhaps matches TRBD1 (5 bases). Material: unsorted PBMCs, obtained 3.1 years after starting antiretroviral therapy. This receptor was taken from a woman in her forties or fifties with HIV. The CDR3 loop reads CASSPRKGPWNEQFF. CDR3 nucleotides: TGTGCCAGTAGTCCTCGGAAGGGGCCATGGAATGAGCAGTTCTTC.